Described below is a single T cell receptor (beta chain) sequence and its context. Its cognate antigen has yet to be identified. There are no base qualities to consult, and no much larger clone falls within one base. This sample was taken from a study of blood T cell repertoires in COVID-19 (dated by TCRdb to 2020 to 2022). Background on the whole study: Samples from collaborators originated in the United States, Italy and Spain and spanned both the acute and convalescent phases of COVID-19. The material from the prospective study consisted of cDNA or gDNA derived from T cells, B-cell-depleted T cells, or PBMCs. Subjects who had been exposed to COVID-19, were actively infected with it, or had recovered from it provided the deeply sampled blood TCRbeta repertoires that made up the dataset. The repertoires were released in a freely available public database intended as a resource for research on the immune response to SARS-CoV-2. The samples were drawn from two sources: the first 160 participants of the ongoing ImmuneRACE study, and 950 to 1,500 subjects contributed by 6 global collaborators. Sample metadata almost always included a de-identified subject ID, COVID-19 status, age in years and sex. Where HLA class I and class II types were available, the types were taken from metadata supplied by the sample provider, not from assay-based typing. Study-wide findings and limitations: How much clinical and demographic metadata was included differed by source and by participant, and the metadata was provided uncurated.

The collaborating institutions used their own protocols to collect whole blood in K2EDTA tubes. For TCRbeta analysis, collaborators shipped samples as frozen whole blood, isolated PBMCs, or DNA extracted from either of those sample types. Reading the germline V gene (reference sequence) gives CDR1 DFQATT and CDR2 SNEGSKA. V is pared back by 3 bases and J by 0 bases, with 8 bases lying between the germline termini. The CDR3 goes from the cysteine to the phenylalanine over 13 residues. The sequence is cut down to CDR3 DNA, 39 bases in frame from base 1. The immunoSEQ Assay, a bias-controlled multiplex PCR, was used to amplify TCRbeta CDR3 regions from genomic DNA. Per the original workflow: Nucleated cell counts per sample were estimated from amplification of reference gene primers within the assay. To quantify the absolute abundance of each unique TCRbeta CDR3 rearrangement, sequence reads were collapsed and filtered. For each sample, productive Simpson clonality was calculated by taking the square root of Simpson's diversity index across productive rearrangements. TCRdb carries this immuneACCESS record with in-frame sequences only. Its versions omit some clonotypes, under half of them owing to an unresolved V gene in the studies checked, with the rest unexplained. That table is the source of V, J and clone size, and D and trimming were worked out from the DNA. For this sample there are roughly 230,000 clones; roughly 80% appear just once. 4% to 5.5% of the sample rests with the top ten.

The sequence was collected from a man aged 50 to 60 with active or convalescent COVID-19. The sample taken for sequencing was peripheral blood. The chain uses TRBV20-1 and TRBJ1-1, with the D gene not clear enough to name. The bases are TGCAGTGCTAGTACAGTGATGAACACTGAAGCTTTCTTT. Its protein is CSASTVMNTEAFF.